Below are 26 T cell receptor beta chains sequenced from a single sample in a study of T cell changes during pregnancy in multiple sclerosis. Sequencing used immunoSEQ multiplex PCR; TCRdb keeps in-frame clones, though not all of them. The sample has about 80,000 clones; approximately 95% are singletons. The source was peripheral blood, collected in the second trimester of pregnancy. The receptor set was obtained from a female donor in good health, enrolled as a control in a pregnancy study.

The chain has TRBV9 and TRBJ2-1; TRBD2 agrees at 7 bases. Unmatched junction bases numbered 5, after V lost 2 bases and J lost 3 bases. Germline CDR1 reads SGDLS; CDR2 reads YYNGEE. The CDR3 is 15 amino acids. This chain's CDR3 is CASSVGEGIYNEQFF. DNA for the CDR3: TGTGCCAGCAGCGTGGGGGAGGGAATCTACAATGAGCAGTTCTTC.

The chain combines TRBV27 with TRBJ2-7; D not certain. Looked up from germline, CDR1 is MNHEY and CDR2 is SMNVEV (reference sequence). CDR3 length: 9 residues. Trimming stripped 10 bases from V and 7 bases from J, with 8 bases between. This CDR3 reads CANSSEQYF. DNA for the CDR3: TGTGCCAACTCCTCGGAGCAGTACTTC.

The chain is built from TRBV2 and TRBJ1-1, with a weak D call TRBD1 (5 bases). V lost 7 bases, J lost 0 bases, and 12 bases lay in between. From germline, CDR1 is SNHLY and CDR2 FYNNEI. The CDR3 is made up of 14 amino acids. The CDR3 reads CASNVAGLNTEAFF. In nucleotides, the CDR3 is TGTGCCAGCAACGTCGCGGGGCTGAACACTGAAGCTTTCTTT.

J is TRBJ2-2 and V is TRBV18, with D unclear. V shed 3 bases and J shed 7 bases, with 9 bases lying between them. The CDR3 sequence is 13 residues long. Per germline, CDR1 KGHSH and CDR2 LQKENI. In DNA form, the CDR3 reads TGTGCCAGCTCACCGCGTCTAGACGGGGAGCTGTTTTTT. Translated, it gives CASSPRLDGELFF.

This chain connects TRBV28 to TRBJ1-4, with 8 nucleotides matching TRBD1. The CDR3 is made up of 14 amino acids. J was trimmed by 8 bases and V by 5 bases; bases with no gene match: 7. Germline V gives CDR1 MDHEN, CDR2 SYDVKM. In nucleotides, the CDR3 is TGTGCCAGCAGTCCCTCAGGGGGCATGGAAAAACTGTTTTTT. Translation: CASSPSGGMEKLFF.

CDR3 sequence reads: CASSRVSGNEQFF. Written as DNA, the CDR3 is TGTGCCAGCAGCCGGGTTAGCGGTAATGAGCAGTTCTTC. The chain recombines TRBV6-4 with TRBJ2-1, with D perhaps matching TRBD2 (6 bases). V was shortened by 6 bases and J by 7 bases, with 13 bases between the two germline ends. The CDR3 has 13 amino acids. Germline assignment: CDR1 MRHNA and CDR2 SNTAGT.

This chain links TRBV5-1 with TRBJ2-5; tentative D call: TRBD2 (6 bases). The J call may be faulty, since TRBJ2-7 better matches the DNA end. The CDR3 totals 14 residues. Germline CDR1 is SGHRS and CDR2 is YFSETQ. Here the CDR3 reads CASSQQTSSPEQYF. The CDR3 DNA follows: TGCGCCAGCAGCCAACAAACTAGCAGTCCCGAGCAGTACTTC.

The rearrangement links TRBV7-2 to TRBJ2-5, with 8 bases that match TRBD2. The length of the CDR3 is 14 residues. Per the germline V gene, CDR1 is SGHTA and CDR2 is FQGNSA. The V segment lost 4 bases and the J segment 4 bases; nucleotides outside the gene matches: 5. As DNA, the CDR3 is TGTGCCAGCAGCTCAGCGGGAGCAGGAGAGACCCAGTACTTC. Its translation: CASSSAGAGETQYF.

The chain has TRBV4-1 and TRBJ2-7; 8 nucleotides match TRBD2. CDR1 and CDR2 from the germline V gene are MGHRA and YSYEKL. The V and J ends lost 0 bases and 2 bases, in that order; junction bases with no gene match: 3. The CDR3 runs to 15 residues. The CDR3: CASSQDEREPYEQYF. The DNA for the CDR3 is TGCGCCAGCAGCCAAGATGAGCGGGAGCCCTACGAGCAGTACTTC.

V gene TRBV4-2 combines with J gene TRBJ2-7; tentative D call: TRBD1 (6 bases). The V end lost 6 bases, the J end lost 1 base, and 16 bases lay between the germline ends. CDR3 length: 15 amino acids. CDR1 LGHNA and CDR2 YNFKEQ come from the germline V gene. CDR3 coding DNA: TGTGCCAGCAGTTTAAGACCAGGGGAGTCCTACGAGCAGTACTTC. Its protein product is CASSLRPGESYEQYF.

The chain recombines TRBV6-1 with TRBJ2-2; 7 bases match TRBD1. The CDR3 covers 14 residues. J lost 5 bases, V lost 8 bases, and 8 bases had no gene match. Germline CDR1 and CDR2: MNHNS and SASEGT. The CDR3 reads CASYRTGVTGELFF. The CDR3 DNA sequence: TGTGCCAGCTACAGAACAGGGGTGACCGGGGAGCTGTTTTTT.

The J gene is TRBJ1-1, the V gene TRBV5-6; 7 bases fit TRBD1. The J segment lost 4 bases and the V segment lost 6 bases, leaving 9 bases of the junction unmatched. The CDR3 totals 14 residues. Germline CDR1 SGHDT, CDR2 YYEEEE. The CDR3 here is CASIYNTGATEAFF. CDR3 nucleotides: TGTGCCAGCATCTACAATACAGGGGCCACTGAAGCTTTCTTT.

The gene calls are TRBV27 and TRBJ2-1; possible D gene TRBD1, 6 bases. From germline, CDR1 is MNHEY and CDR2 SMNVEV (reference sequence). This CDR3 comprises 14 residues. Trimming stripped 7 bases from V and 1 base from J, with 11 bases between. CDR3 sequence reads: CASKRTVSYNEQFF. CDR3 DNA sequence: TGTGCCAGCAAAAGGACAGTGTCCTACAATGAGCAGTTCTTC.

This chain links TRBV7-2 with TRBJ2-2; 10 positions agree with TRBD2. The trim removed 3 bases at V and 4 bases at J, leaving 8 bases unmatched. Germline values: CDR1 SGHTA, CDR2 FQGNSA. This CDR3 has 17 residues. CDR3 nucleotides: TGTGCCAGCAGCTTCCGGGAGCGGGAGGGGGGCACCGGGGAGCTGTTTTTT. Translating gives CASSFREREGGTGELFF.

The gene calls are TRBV7-9 and TRBJ2-7; 12 bases fit TRBD2. V was clipped by 5 bases and J by 2 bases; unmatched bases: 7. This CDR3 region has 16 residues. Per germline, CDR1 SEHNR and CDR2 FQNEAQ (reference sequence). The CDR3 loop reads CASSAERTSGTYEQYF. The CDR3 DNA reads as TGTGCCAGCAGCGCCGAACGGACTAGCGGGACCTACGAGCAGTACTTC.

This rearrangement joins TRBV28 to TRBJ1-2; D may be TRBD1 (6 bases). Germline V gives CDR1 MDHEN, CDR2 SYDVKM. The ends were cut back, 5 bases at V and 4 bases at J, with 14 bases in the middle. This CDR3 has 14 residues. This CDR3 reads CASSPPPRGYGYTF. CDR3 sequence (DNA): TGTGCCAGCAGTCCTCCCCCCAGGGGCTATGGCTACACCTTC.

The chain is built from TRBV6-1 and TRBJ2-5, with 7 bases identical to TRBD2. Trimming took 4 bases from V and 6 from J; bases not matched to a gene: 17. Germline V lookup: CDR1 MNHNS, CDR2 SASEGT. This CDR3 has 17 amino acids. This CDR3 reads CASSAALLAGALKTQYF. The CDR3 region has the DNA TGTGCCAGCAGTGCCGCGCTACTGGCGGGAGCCCTCAAGACCCAGTACTTC.

V usage is TRBV5-1 and J usage is TRBJ1-2, with a possible D match to TRBD1 (5 bases). V lost 3 bases and J lost 7, with 13 bases in between. Germline V gene sequence: CDR1 SGHRS, CDR2 YFSETQ. This CDR3 comprises 13 residues. This CDR3 reads CASSSSGYRGYTF. Here the CDR3 DNA reads TGCGCCAGCAGCTCCTCAGGGTATCGTGGCTACACCTTC.

The chain links TRBV6-4 to TRBJ2-1; D is undetermined. In germline, CDR1 is MRHNA, CDR2 SNTAGT. CDR3 length: 12 amino acids. V lost 2 bases and J lost 9, with 8 bases in between. Here the CDR3 DNA reads TGTGCCAGCAGTGACGGAGAGGCTGAGCAGTTCTTC. Protein product: CASSDGEAEQFF.

The V gene is TRBV7-2, the J gene TRBJ2-3; unclear D gene. The CDR3 is 12 residues long. Germline loops: CDR1 SGHTA, CDR2 FQGNSA. Between the trimmed V and J ends, which lost 4 bases and 0 bases, there was a span of 2 bases. The CDR3 bases are TGTGCCAGCAGCTCAAGCACAGATACGCAGTATTTT. Residues: CASSSSTDTQYF.

In DNA form, the CDR3 reads TGTGCCAGCAGTTCATCCTGGGGGGGAGCCTACGAGCAGTACTTC. As protein: CASSSSWGGAYEQYF. The rearrangement joins TRBV6-1 to TRBJ2-7; 7 nucleotides agree with TRBD2. The CDR3 is 15 residues long. From germline, CDR1 is MNHNS and CDR2 SASEGT. Germline trimming cut 5 bases from V and 2 bases from J; bases unmatched to any gene: 9.

The rearrangement links TRBV7-8 to TRBJ2-1; a weak D match, TRBD1 (5 bases). The length of the CDR3 is 13 residues. Trimming took 2 bases from V and 8 from J, leaving 10 bases between them. Germline assignment: CDR1 SGHVS and CDR2 FQNEAQ. The CDR3 reads CASSLPGWDEQFF. The CDR3 DNA follows: TGTGCCAGCAGCTTACCAGGGTGGGATGAGCAGTTCTTC.

The V and J genes are TRBV15 and TRBJ2-1, with 7 bases aligning to TRBD2. The ends lost 1 base at V and 0 bases at J; junction bases unmatched: 15. The CDR3 has 20 amino acids. Germline-derived CDR1 and CDR2 are LNHNV and YYDKDF (reference sequence). Written as DNA, the CDR3 is TGTGCCACCAGCAGAGTCTTCGGGCTAGCGGAAGGCTTCTCCTACAATGAGCAGTTCTTC. This sequence encodes CATSRVFGLAEGFSYNEQFF.

This clone was recorded many times. The V gene is TRBV6-5, the J gene TRBJ2-1; TRBD2 aligns across 12 bases. The junction had 6 bases not matched to a gene; V was cut back by 0 bases and J by 12 bases. Per germline, CDR1 MNHEY and CDR2 SVGAGI. CDR3 length: 15 amino acids. The CDR3 here is CASSYSVGLAGRQFF. The CDR3 DNA is TGTGCCAGCAGTTACTCGGTGGGACTAGCGGGTCGGCAGTTCTTC.

The J gene is TRBJ1-2, the V gene TRBV2, with no clear D. Germline-derived CDR1 and CDR2 are SNHLY and FYNNEI. This CDR3 spans 8 amino acids. V lost 6 bases and J lost 11, with 4 bases in between. CDR3 bases: TGTGCCAGCAGGGAGTACACCTTC. Encoded protein: CASREYTF.

The rearrangement links TRBV28 to TRBJ2-7, with TRBD1 identical over 8 bases. In germline, CDR1 is MDHEN, CDR2 SYDVKM. Losses at the gene ends were 2 bases for V and 3 bases for J; bases not matched to a gene: 6. The CDR3 sequence is 15 residues long. CDR3 nucleotide sequence: TGTGCCAGCAGTTTAATTACAGGGGGTAACTACGAGCAGTACTTC. This gives the protein CASSLITGGNYEQYF.